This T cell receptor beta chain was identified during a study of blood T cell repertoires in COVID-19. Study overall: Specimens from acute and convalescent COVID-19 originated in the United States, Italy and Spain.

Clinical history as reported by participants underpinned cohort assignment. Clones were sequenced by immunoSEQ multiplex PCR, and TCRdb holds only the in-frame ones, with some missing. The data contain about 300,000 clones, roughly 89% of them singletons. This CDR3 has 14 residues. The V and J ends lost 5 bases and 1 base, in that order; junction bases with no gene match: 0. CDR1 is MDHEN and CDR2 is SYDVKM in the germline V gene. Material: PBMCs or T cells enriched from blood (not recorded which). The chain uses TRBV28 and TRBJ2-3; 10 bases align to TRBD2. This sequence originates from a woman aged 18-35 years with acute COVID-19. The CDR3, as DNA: TGTGCCAGCAGTACTAGCGGGGGCACAGATACGCAGTATTTT. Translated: CASSTSGGTDTQYF.